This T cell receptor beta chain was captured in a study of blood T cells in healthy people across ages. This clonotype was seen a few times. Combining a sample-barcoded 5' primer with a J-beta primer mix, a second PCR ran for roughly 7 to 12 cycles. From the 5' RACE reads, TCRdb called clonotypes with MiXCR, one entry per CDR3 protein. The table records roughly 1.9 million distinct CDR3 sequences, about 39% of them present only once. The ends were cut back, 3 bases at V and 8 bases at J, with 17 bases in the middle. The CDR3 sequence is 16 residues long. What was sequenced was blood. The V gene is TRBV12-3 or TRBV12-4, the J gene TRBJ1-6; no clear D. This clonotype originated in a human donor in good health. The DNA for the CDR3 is TGTGCCAGCAGTTTCCGCGCCCTGGAGCTAGATTCACCCCTCCACTTT. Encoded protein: CASSFRALELDSPLHF.